Included here is one T cell receptor (beta chain) sequence, with context. This sample stems from a study of control samples from healthy donors and cancer patients. Clones were read by immunoSEQ multiplex PCR, and TCRdb kept only the in-frame ones, dropping some. The repertoire holds about 410,000 clones, with around 90% as singletons. Sequencing input: PBMCs. This sequence originates from a man aged 35 to 55 with head and neck cancer.

As DNA, the CDR3 is TGTGCCAGCAGTGAAGGTCCAGTTTCTTATGGCTACACCTTC. Translated, it gives CASSEGPVSYGYTF. The chain recombines TRBV6-1 with TRBJ1-2; D is undetermined. The V gene's germline CDR1 is MNHNS and CDR2 SASEGT. V lost 1 base, J lost 5 bases, and 11 bases lay in between. CDR3 length equals 14 residues.